This T cell receptor beta chain comes out of a study of cytomegalovirus exposure and HLA in healthy donors. Study-level points and caveats: The listing of 160 or so TCR beta chains classed them as cytomegalovirus-associated.

About this clone itself: Its target is not known.

PCR was performed using 60 Vbeta and 13 Jbeta primers. Profiling relied on immunoSEQ multiplex PCR, and the TCRdb table lists in-frame clones only, not all of them. The sample consists of over 150,000 clones, roughly 80% of them appearing once. Trimming removed 0 bases from V and 4 bases from J, with 7 bases in between. The CDR3 spans 13 residues. Germline V CDR1 and CDR2: SGDLS, YYNGEE. The TCR sequence derives from a woman in her 30s in good health and CMV-seropositive. The chain employs TRBV9 and TRBJ1-1; D not certain. The specimen was PBMCs. This CDR3 is CASSVGRSTEAFF. The CDR3 region has the DNA TGTGCCAGCAGCGTAGGGAGGAGCACTGAAGCTTTCTTT.